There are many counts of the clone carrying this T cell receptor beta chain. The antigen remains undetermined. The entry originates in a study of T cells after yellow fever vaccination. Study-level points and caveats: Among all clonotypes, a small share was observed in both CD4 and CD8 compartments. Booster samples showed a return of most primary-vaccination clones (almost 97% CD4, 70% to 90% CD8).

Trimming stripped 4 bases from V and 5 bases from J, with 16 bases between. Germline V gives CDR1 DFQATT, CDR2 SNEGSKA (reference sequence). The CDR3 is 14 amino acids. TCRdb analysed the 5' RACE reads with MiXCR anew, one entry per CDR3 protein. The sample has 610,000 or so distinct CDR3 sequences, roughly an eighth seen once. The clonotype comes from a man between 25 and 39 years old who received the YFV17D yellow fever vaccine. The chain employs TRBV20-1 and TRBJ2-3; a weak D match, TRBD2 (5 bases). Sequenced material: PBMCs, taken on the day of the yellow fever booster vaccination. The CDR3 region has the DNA TGCAGTGCTATAAACTTCCACGGGATAGATACGCAGTATTTT. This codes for CSAINFHGIDTQYF.